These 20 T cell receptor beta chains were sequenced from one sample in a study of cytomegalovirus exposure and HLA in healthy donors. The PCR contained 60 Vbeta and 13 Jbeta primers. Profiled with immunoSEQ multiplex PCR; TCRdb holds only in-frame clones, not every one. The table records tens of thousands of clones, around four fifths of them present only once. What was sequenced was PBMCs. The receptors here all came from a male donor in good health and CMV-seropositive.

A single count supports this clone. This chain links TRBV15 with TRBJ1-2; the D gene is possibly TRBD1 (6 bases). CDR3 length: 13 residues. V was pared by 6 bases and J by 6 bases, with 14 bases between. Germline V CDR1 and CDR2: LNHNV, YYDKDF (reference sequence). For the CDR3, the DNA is TGTGCCACCAGGGACAGTGGCAGCAATGGCTACACCTTC. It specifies CATRDSGSNGYTF.

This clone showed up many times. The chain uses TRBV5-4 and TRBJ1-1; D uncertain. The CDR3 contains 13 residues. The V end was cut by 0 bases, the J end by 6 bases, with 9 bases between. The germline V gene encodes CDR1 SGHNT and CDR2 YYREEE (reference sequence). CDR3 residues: CASSLGGSAEAFF. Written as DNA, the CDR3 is TGTGCCAGCAGCTTGGGAGGGTCCGCTGAAGCTTTCTTT.

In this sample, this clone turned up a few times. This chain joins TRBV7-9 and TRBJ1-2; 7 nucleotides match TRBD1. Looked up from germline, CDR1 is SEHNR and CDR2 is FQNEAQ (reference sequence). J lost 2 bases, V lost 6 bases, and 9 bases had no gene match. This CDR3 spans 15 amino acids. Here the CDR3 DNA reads TGTGCCAGCAGGCCGACAGGGAAGGGAAACTATGGCTACACCTTC. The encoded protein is CASRPTGKGNYGYTF.

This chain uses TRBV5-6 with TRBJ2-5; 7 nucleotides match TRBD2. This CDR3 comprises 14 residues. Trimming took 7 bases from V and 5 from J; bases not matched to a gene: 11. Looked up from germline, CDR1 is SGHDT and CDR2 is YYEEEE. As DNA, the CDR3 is TGTGCCAGCGGCGGGAGATGGGAACGGGAGACCCAGTACTTC. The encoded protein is CASGGRWERETQYF. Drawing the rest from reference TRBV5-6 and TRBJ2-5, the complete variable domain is DAGVTQSPTHLIKTRGQQVTLRCSPKSGHDTVSWYQQALGQGPQFIFQYYEEEERQRGNFPDRFSGHQFPNYSSELNVNALLLGDSALYLCASGGRWERETQYFGPGTRLLVL.

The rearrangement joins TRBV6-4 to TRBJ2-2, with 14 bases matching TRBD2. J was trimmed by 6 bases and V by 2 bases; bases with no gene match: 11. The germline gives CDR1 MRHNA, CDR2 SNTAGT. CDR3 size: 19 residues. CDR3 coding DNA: TGTGCCAGCAGTGACACGACTAGCGGGGGGGCCGGTGACGCCGGGGAGCTGTTTTTT. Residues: CASSDTTSGGAGDAGELFF.

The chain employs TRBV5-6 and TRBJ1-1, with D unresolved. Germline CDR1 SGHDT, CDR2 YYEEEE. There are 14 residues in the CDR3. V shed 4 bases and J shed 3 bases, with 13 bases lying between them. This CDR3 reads CASSEGSLYTEAFF. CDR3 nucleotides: TGTGCCAGCAGCGAGGGCTCCCTTTACACTGAAGCTTTCTTT.

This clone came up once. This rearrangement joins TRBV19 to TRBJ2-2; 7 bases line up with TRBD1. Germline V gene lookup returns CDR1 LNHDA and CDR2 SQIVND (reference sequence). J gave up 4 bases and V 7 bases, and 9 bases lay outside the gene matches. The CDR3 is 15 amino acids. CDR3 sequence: CASMGWDSVTGELFF. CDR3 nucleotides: TGTGCCAGTATGGGCTGGGACAGCGTCACCGGGGAGCTGTTTTTT.

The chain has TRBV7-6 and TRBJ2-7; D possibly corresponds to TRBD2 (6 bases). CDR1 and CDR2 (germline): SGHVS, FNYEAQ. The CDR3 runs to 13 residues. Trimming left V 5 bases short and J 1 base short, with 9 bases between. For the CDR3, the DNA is TGTGCCAGCAGCCCAGGGAGGTCCTACGAGCAGTACTTC. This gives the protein CASSPGRSYEQYF.

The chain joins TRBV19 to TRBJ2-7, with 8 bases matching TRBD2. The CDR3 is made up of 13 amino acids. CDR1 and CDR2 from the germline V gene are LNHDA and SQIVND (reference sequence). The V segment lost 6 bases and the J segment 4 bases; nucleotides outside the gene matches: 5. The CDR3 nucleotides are TGTGCCAGTAGGGGGACTAGAACTTACGAGCAGTACTTC. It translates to CASRGTRTYEQYF.

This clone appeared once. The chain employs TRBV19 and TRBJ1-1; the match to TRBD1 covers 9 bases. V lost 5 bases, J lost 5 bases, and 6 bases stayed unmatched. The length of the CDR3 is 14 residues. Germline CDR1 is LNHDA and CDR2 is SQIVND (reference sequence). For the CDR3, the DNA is TGTGCCAGTAGTGCCGGGACAGGGAGAACTGAAGCTTTCTTT. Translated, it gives CASSAGTGRTEAFF.

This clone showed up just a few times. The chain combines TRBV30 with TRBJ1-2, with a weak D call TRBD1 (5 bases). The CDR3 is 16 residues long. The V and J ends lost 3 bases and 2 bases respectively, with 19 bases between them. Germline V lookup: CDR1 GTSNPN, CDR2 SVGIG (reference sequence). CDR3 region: CAWRLPGGGSNYGYTF. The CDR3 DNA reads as TGTGCCTGGAGACTGCCCGGGGGGGGGAGCAACTATGGCTACACCTTC.

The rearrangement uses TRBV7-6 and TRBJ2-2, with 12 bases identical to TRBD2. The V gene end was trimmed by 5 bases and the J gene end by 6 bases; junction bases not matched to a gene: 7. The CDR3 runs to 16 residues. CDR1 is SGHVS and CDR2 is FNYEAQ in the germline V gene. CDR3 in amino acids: CASSLRLAGDPGELFF. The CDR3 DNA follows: TGTGCCAGCAGCCTAAGACTAGCGGGAGACCCCGGGGAGCTGTTTTTT.

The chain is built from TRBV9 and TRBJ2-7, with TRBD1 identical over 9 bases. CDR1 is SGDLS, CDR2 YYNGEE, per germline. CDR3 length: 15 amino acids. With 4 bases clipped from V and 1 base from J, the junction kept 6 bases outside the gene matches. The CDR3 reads CASSFSGTGSYEQYF. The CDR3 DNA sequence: TGTGCCAGCAGCTTCTCCGGGACAGGGTCCTACGAGCAGTACTTC.

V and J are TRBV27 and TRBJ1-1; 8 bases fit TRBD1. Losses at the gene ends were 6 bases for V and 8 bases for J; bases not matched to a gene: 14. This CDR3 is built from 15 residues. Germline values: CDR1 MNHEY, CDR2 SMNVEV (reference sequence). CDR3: CASRGGSGGKGEAFF. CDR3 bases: TGTGCCAGCAGAGGAGGGTCAGGGGGCAAGGGCGAAGCTTTCTTT.

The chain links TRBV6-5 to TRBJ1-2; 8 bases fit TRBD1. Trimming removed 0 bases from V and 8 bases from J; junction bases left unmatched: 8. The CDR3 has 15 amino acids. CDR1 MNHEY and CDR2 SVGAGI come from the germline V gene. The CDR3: CASSYSGTGPKGYTF. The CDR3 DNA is TGTGCCAGCAGTTACTCGGGGACAGGACCGAAGGGCTACACCTTC.

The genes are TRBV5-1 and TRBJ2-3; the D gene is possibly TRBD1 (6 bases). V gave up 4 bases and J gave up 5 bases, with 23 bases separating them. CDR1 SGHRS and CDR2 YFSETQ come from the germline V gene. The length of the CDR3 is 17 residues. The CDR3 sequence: CASSPSMGANALDTQYF. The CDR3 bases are TGCGCCAGCAGCCCGAGTATGGGGGCCAACGCACTAGATACGCAGTATTTT.

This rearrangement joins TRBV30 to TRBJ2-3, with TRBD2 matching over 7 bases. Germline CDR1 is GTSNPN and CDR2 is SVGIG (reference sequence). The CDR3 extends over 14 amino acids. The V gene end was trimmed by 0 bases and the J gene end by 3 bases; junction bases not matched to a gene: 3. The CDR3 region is CAWSVKAGTDTQYF. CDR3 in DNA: TGTGCCTGGAGTGTCAAAGCGGGAACAGATACGCAGTATTTT. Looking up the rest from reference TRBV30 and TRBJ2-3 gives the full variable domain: SQTIHQWPATLVQPVGSPLSLECTVEGTSNPNLYWYRQAAGRGLQLLFYSVGIGQISSEVPQNLSASRPQDRQFILSSKKLLLSDSGFYLCAWSVKAGTDTQYFGPGTRLTVL.

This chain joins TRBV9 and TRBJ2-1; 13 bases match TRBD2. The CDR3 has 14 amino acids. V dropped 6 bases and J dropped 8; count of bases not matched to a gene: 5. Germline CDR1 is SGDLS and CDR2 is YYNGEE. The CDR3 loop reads CASKGLAGSDEQFF. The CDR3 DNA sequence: TGTGCCAGCAAGGGACTAGCGGGATCGGATGAGCAGTTCTTC.

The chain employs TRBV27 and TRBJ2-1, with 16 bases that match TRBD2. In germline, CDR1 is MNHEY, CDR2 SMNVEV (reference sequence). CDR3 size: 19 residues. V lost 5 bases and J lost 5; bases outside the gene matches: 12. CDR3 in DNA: TGTGCCAGCAGTAGTCGCTTTCTCGGGACTAGCGGGGGGGACAATGAGCAGTTCTTC. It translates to CASSSRFLGTSGGDNEQFF.

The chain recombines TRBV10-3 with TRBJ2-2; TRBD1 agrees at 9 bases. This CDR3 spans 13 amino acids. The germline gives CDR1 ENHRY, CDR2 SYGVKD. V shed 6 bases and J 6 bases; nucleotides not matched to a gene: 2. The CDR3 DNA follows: TGTGCCATCAGGGGACAGGGCGCCGGGGAGCTGTTTTTT. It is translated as CAIRGQGAGELFF.